This TCR beta chain was sequenced during a study of cytomegalovirus exposure and HLA in healthy donors. PCR primers comprised 60 Vbeta and 13 Jbeta primers. The repertoire was sequenced with immunoSEQ multiplex PCR; TCRdb's copy has only in-frame clones and lacks some. Of 95,000 to 100,000 clones listed, approximately 85% were seen once; the top ten hold about 3.7%. Germline V gene data show CDR1 as SQVTM and CDR2 as ANQGSEA. CDR3 length: 13 amino acids. The ends lost 7 bases at V and 10 bases at J; junction bases unmatched: 8. Sequencing was performed on PBMCs. This chain links TRBV29-1 with TRBJ2-1; 12 bases are shared with TRBD2. This TCR was recovered from a man under 40 in good health and CMV-seronegative. This CDR3 reads CSGGLAGGVEQFF. CDR3 in DNA: TGCAGCGGGGGACTAGCGGGCGGGGTGGAGCAGTTCTTC.